These 13 T cell receptor beta chains originate from one sample sequenced in a study of CD8+CD57+ T cells in acquired aplastic anemia. CDR3 and TCR beta VDJ profiling relied on genomic DNA as the template. TCRdb re-called the reads with MiXCR, one entry per CDR3 protein. This table has around 180,000 distinct CDR3 sequences, 55% to 75% appearing once. The source material was sorted CD4+, CD8+, or CD8+CD57+ T cells (not recorded which) from PBMCs. Receptor source: a human donor in good health.

CDR3 in amino acids: CATSRDPSSGEQYF. CDR3 in DNA: TGTGCCACCAGCAGAGACCCTAGCTCGGGCGAGCAGTACTTC. The gene calls are TRBV15 and TRBJ2-7, with D tentatively TRBD2 (5 bases). Germline V gene data show CDR1 as LNHNV and CDR2 as YYDKDF (reference sequence). The CDR3 is 14 residues long. V was trimmed by 0 bases and J by 6 bases, leaving 12 bases between them.

The sample holds a few counts of this clonotype. The chain carries TRBV2 and TRBJ2-5, with TRBD1 matching 7 bases. V lost 8 bases, J lost 3 bases, and 6 bases stayed unmatched. Germline CDR1 SNHLY, CDR2 FYNNEI. The CDR3 is 13 amino acids. For the CDR3, the DNA is TGTGCCAGCGCCGGGACAGCGGAAGAGACCCAGTACTTC. Protein product: CASAGTAEETQYF.

V and J are TRBV7-9 and TRBJ2-3; D is ambiguous. This CDR3 is built from 13 residues. Germline CDR1 and CDR2: SEHNR and FQNEAQ (reference sequence). The V end was cut by 5 bases, the J end by 4 bases, with 10 bases between. The CDR3 bases are TGTGCCAGCAGCGCCAGACTCTCAGATACGCAGTATTTT. It is translated as CASSARLSDTQYF. Full variable domain (remainder filled in from reference TRBV7-9 and TRBJ2-3): DTGVSQNPRHKITKRGQNVTFRCDPISEHNRLYWYRQTLGQGPEFLTYFQNEAQLEKSRLLSDRFSAERPKGSFSTLEIQRTEQGDSAMYLCASSARLSDTQYFGPGTRLTVL.

This clonotype showed up many times. The chain employs TRBV11-1 and TRBJ1-1; TRBD1 agrees at 8 bases. Germline V CDR1 and CDR2: SGHAT, FQDESV (reference sequence). V lost 5 bases, J lost 8 bases, and 4 bases stayed unmatched. This CDR3 contains 12 residues. The CDR3 sequence: CASSDRQGEAFF. The DNA of the CDR3 is TGTGCCAGCAGCGACCGACAGGGGGAAGCTTTCTTT.

V usage is TRBV7-9 and J usage is TRBJ2-5; 7 positions match TRBD2. The V segment lost 4 bases and the J segment 5 bases; nucleotides outside the gene matches: 4. This CDR3 is built from 13 residues. Looked up from germline, CDR1 is SEHNR and CDR2 is FQNEAQ (reference sequence). The CDR3 DNA is TGTGCCAGCAGCTCCGGACTAGTGGAGACCCAGTACTTC. Its translation: CASSSGLVETQYF.

This chain links TRBV25-1 with TRBJ1-4; 8 nucleotides match TRBD1. CDR3 length equals 15 residues. The germline CDR1 and CDR2 sequences are MGHDK and SYGVNS. Trimming removed 3 bases from V and 3 bases from J; junction bases left unmatched: 3. The CDR3 protein is CASSEGQVSNEKLFF. The CDR3 bases are TGTGCCAGCAGTGAGGGACAGGTCTCTAATGAAAAACTGTTTTTT.

This clonotype was recorded only once. The chain couples TRBV7-2 to TRBJ2-1; TRBD2 aligns across 9 bases. This CDR3 region has 15 residues. Trimming cost V 5 bases and J 11 bases; bases outside gene matches: 13. Germline-derived CDR1 and CDR2 are SGHTA and FQGNSA. This CDR3 is CASSQGGVAGAKQFF. The CDR3 bases are TGTGCCAGCAGCCAGGGAGGGGTAGCGGGGGCTAAGCAGTTCTTC.

This clonotype was recorded a few times. The chain recombines TRBV6-5 with TRBJ1-3; possibly TRBD1 for D (5 bases). The length of the CDR3 is 17 residues. The germline V and J ends were trimmed by 8 bases and 4 bases, with 24 bases remaining between them. The germline V gene encodes CDR1 MNHEY and CDR2 SVGAGI. In DNA, the CDR3 is TGTGCCAGCGGTCCCCGGGACGCCCCCCGACGAGGAAACACCATATATTTT. Translated: CASGPRDAPRRGNTIYF.

This clonotype was counted once. V and J are TRBV12-3 or TRBV12-4 and TRBJ2-7, with TRBD1 identical over 7 bases. This CDR3 is 16 amino acids long. The trim removed 5 bases at V and 0 bases at J, leaving 10 bases unmatched. CDR3: CASSPQGQISSYEQYF. The CDR3 bases are TGTGCCAGCAGTCCACAGGGGCAGATCAGCTCCTACGAGCAGTACTTC.

The chain carries TRBV20-1 and TRBJ2-7; TRBD2 agrees at 10 bases. V lost 0 bases, J lost 6 bases, and 5 bases stayed unmatched. The CDR3 is made up of 14 amino acids. Looked up from germline, CDR1 is DFQATT and CDR2 is SNEGSKA (reference sequence). The CDR3 DNA sequence: TGCAGTGCTAGAGATCCACTAGCGGGAAGCGAGCAGTACTTC. This codes for CSARDPLAGSEQYF.

V usage is TRBV5-5 and J usage is TRBJ1-2, with unresolved D. Germline V gives CDR1 SGHKS, CDR2 YYEKEE (reference sequence). The germline V and J ends were trimmed by 0 bases and 8 bases, with 11 bases remaining between them. There are 13 residues in the CDR3. Written as DNA, the CDR3 is TGTGCCAGCAGCTTGGCGATGGGTGAGGGCTACACCTTC. Translated, it gives CASSLAMGEGYTF.

In its sample, this clonotype was seen once. The rearrangement links TRBV20-1 to TRBJ2-1, with D possibly TRBD1 on 5 matching bases. Trimming removed 3 bases from V and 8 bases from J, with 14 bases in between. Looked up from germline, CDR1 is DFQATT and CDR2 is SNEGSKA (reference sequence). This CDR3 is built from 13 residues. CDR3 bases: TGCAGTGCTAGTGACAGAAACGGCTATGAGCAGTTCTTC. Translating it yields CSASDRNGYEQFF.

A remark on this clonotype: A read error may be the cause here, since a much bigger clone is one base away. The V call is TRBV28, the J call TRBJ2-3; possibly TRBD1 for D (6 bases). The CDR3 runs to 14 residues. The germline CDR1 and CDR2 sequences are MDHEN and SYDVKM. The CDR3 DNA follows: TGTGCCAGCAGCCCACAGGGAAGGACAGATGCGCAGTATTTT. This codes for CASSPQGRTDAQYF.